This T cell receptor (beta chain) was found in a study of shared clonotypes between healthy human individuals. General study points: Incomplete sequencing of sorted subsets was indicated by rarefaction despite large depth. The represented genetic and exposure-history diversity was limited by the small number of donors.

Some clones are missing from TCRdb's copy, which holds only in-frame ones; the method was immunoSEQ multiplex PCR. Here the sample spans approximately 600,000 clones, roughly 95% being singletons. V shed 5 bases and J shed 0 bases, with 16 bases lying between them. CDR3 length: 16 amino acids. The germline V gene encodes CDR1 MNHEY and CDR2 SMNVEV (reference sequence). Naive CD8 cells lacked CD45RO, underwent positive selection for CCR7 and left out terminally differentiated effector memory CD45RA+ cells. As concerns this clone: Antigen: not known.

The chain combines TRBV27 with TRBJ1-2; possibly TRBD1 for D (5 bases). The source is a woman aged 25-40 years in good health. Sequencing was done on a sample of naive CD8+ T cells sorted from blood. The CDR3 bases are TGTGCCAGCAGTCGGACACGGAGGGTAGCTAACTATGGCTACACCTTC. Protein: CASSRTRRVANYGYTF.